The 27 T cell receptor beta chains reported below all come from one sample, sequenced in a study of blood T cells in healthy people across ages. Using a J-beta primer mix together with a sample-barcoded 5' primer, a second PCR was run for about 7 to 12 cycles. From the 5' RACE reads, TCRdb called clonotypes with MiXCR, one entry per CDR3 protein. The profile covers roughly 500,000 distinct CDR3 sequences, with roughly 29% appearing a single time and less than 20% taken by the ten largest. Sequencing was done on a sample of blood. The origin of the receptors is a woman in her 70s in good health.

V usage is TRBV29-1 and J usage is TRBJ2-5; the match to TRBD1 covers 8 bases. The DNA end lines up better with TRBJ2-1; the J call may be wrong. This CDR3 comprises 14 residues. CDR1 is SQVTM and CDR2 is ANQGSEA in the germline V gene. The CDR3, as DNA: TGCAGCGCCGCTGCCGGGACAGGACGTAATGAGCAGTTCTTC. Its translation is CSAAAGTGRNEQFF.

The chain links TRBV10-3 to TRBJ2-2, with D possibly TRBD1 on 6 matching bases. This CDR3 comprises 18 residues. Trimming took 4 bases from V and 6 from J, leaving 24 bases between them. Germline V gives CDR1 ENHRY, CDR2 SYGVKD. The DNA for the CDR3 is TGTGCCATCAGTGCGTCGATGGTGGCAGAGGGGGACGCCGGGGAGCTGTTTTTT. Encoded protein: CAISASMVAEGDAGELFF.

This clonotype was recorded at least ten times. The chain recombines TRBV20-1 with TRBJ2-1, with 8 bases aligning to TRBD2. The V gene's germline CDR1 is DFQATT and CDR2 SNEGSKA (reference sequence). This CDR3 region has 13 residues. Trimming took 4 bases from V and 9 from J; bases not matched to a gene: 8. The CDR3: CSAKGGGHSEQFF. The CDR3 nucleotides read TGCAGTGCTAAGGGCGGGGGGCACAGTGAGCAGTTCTTC.

Only a few counts were recorded for this clonotype. V and J are TRBV10-3 and TRBJ1-3; 9 nucleotides agree with TRBD1. Unmatched junction bases numbered 6, after V lost 5 bases and J lost 4 bases. Germline loops: CDR1 ENHRY, CDR2 SYGVKD. CDR3 length: 15 amino acids. In DNA, the CDR3 is TGTGCCATCAGTTCGGGACAGGGCGGAGGAAACACCATATATTTT. This translates into CAISSGQGGGNTIYF.

This clonotype was counted a few times. One end of the junction does not line up with germline, which may come from a read error. V is TRBV4-2 and J is TRBJ2-5; 10 bases are a match to TRBD2. The CDR3 totals 18 residues. Germline V gene data show CDR1 as LGHNA and CDR2 as YNFKEQ. CDR3 residues: CARSQEISGGSLVETQYF. The CDR3 nucleotides read TGTGCCCGCAGCCAAGAGATTAGCGGGGGGTCCTTGGTGGAGACCCAGTACTTC.

Only a few counts were recorded for this clonotype. The genes are TRBV5-1 and TRBJ1-6; D remains unclear. V was clipped by 3 bases and J by 7 bases, with 8 bases between them. Germline-derived CDR1 and CDR2 are SGHRS and YFSETQ. This CDR3 is 13 amino acids long. The CDR3 region is CASSYTENSPLHF. CDR3 in DNA: TGCGCCAGCAGCTATACAGAGAATTCACCCCTCCACTTT.

V is TRBV4-3 and J is TRBJ2-5; 12 nucleotides match TRBD2. The DNA matches TRBJ2-1 better at its end, which makes the J call doubtful. CDR1 is LGHNA and CDR2 is YSLEER in the germline V gene. The CDR3 covers 19 residues. The CDR3 DNA reads TGCGCCAGCAGCCAAGACAGACTAGCGGGGGACCCGCATCTGGGTGCGCAGTTCTTC. Translated, it gives CASSQDRLAGDPHLGAQFF.

The table lists this clonotype with a few counts. The chain employs TRBV6-6 and TRBJ2-7; 7 bases map to TRBD2. J was trimmed by 2 bases and V by 1 base; bases with no gene match: 5. CDR1 and CDR2 from the germline V gene are MNHNY and SVGAGI (reference sequence). The CDR3 runs to 15 residues. In DNA form, the CDR3 reads TGTGCCAGCAGTTACTACGGCGGGGGTCCCTACGAGCAGTACTTC. Translated: CASSYYGGGPYEQYF.

The CDR3 reads CSAAGQGAFGYTF. For the CDR3, the DNA is TGCAGTGCTGCTGGACAGGGGGCGTTTGGCTACACCTTC. The chain links TRBV20-1 to TRBJ1-2; 11 positions match TRBD1. V was clipped by 5 bases and J by 7 bases; unmatched bases: 6. Germline V gives CDR1 DFQATT, CDR2 SNEGSKA (reference sequence). CDR3 length: 13 residues.

This clonotype was seen a handful of times. The chain links TRBV7-2 to TRBJ2-3, with D unclear. The V and J ends lost 5 bases and 3 bases respectively, with 12 bases between them. The CDR3 covers 14 residues. CDR1 and CDR2 from the germline V gene are SGHTA and FQGNSA. CDR3 protein: CASSPQTWTDTQYF. DNA for the CDR3: TGTGCCAGCAGCCCTCAGACTTGGACAGATACGCAGTATTTT.

This clonotype came up a few times. This sequence joins TRBV4-2 and TRBJ1-5; D uncertain. This CDR3 is built from 16 residues. The germline gives CDR1 LGHNA, CDR2 YNFKEQ. The V and J ends lost 0 bases and 1 base respectively, with 10 bases between them. As DNA, the CDR3 is TGTGCCAGCAGCCAAGAGGGCAGCCACAGCAATCAGCCCCAGCATTTT. It codes for CASSQEGSHSNQPQHF.

This clonotype was counted only a few times. CDR3 region: CASSYGLTETQETQYF. The CDR3 region has the DNA TGCGCCAGCAGCTATGGACTTACAGAAACACAAGAGACCCAGTACTTC. This chain joins TRBV5-1 and TRBJ2-5; a weak D match, TRBD2 (5 bases). Trimming shortened V by 3 bases and J by 2 bases, and 17 bases separated the two germline ends. This CDR3 contains 16 residues. Germline-derived CDR1 and CDR2 are SGHRS and YFSETQ.

The chain joins TRBV28 to TRBJ2-5, with D possibly being TRBD2 (6 bases). Looked up from germline, CDR1 is MDHEN and CDR2 is SYDVKM. V shed 7 bases and J shed 1 base, with 13 bases lying between them. This CDR3 region has 14 residues. CDR3: CASKVGGSQETQYF. As DNA, the CDR3 is TGTGCCAGCAAGGTCGGAGGGTCCCAAGAGACCCAGTACTTC.

This chain links TRBV7-6 with TRBJ2-5; D gene unclear. The DNA end is a closer match to TRBJ2-7, so the J assignment may be wrong. CDR3 length equals 12 residues. Germline CDR1 SGHVS, CDR2 FNYEAQ. This CDR3 is CASSAGVYEQYF. The CDR3 region has the DNA TGTGCCAGCAGCGCAGGTGTCTACGAGCAGTACTTC.

This chain uses TRBV5-1 with TRBJ2-6; TRBD1 matches 8 bases. The CDR3 loop spans 18 amino acids. The junction had 10 bases not matched to a gene; V was cut back by 5 bases and J by 0 bases. From germline, CDR1 is SGHRS and CDR2 YFSETQ. The CDR3 is CASSRPTGANSGANVLTF. The CDR3 bases are TGCGCCAGCAGTAGACCGACAGGGGCGAACTCTGGGGCCAACGTCCTGACTTTC.

The chain joins TRBV9 to TRBJ2-1; D unclear. This CDR3 spans 12 amino acids. The V gene's germline CDR1 is SGDLS and CDR2 YYNGEE. Trimming stripped 0 bases from V and 5 bases from J, with 3 bases between. The CDR3 DNA reads TGTGCCAGCAGCGTAGCCCACAATGAGCAGTTCTTC. Amino acid sequence: CASSVAHNEQFF.

The V and J genes are TRBV25-1 and TRBJ2-3; 13 bases are shared with TRBD2. The CDR3 totals 18 residues. Per germline, CDR1 MGHDK and CDR2 SYGVNS. After removal of 1 base from V and 2 bases from J, the junction contained 6 bases not matched to a gene. CDR3 amino acids: CASSEFLGLAGTTDTQYF. As DNA, the CDR3 is TGTGCCAGCAGTGAATTCCTGGGACTAGCGGGGACCACAGATACGCAGTATTTT.

This clonotype was detected a few times. The J gene is TRBJ2-5, the V gene TRBV20-1; TRBD1 aligns across 8 bases. Germline CDR1 is DFQATT and CDR2 is SNEGSKA (reference sequence). The CDR3 covers 14 residues. The V segment lost 6 bases and the J segment 5 bases; nucleotides outside the gene matches: 11. The CDR3 here is CSAPRTGSRETQYF. The CDR3 region has the DNA TGCAGTGCCCCTCGGACAGGGAGTCGGGAGACCCAGTACTTC.

The genes are TRBV6-1 and TRBJ2-5; TRBD2 agrees at 8 bases. Trimming cost V 6 bases and J 4 bases; bases outside gene matches: 16. Germline V gene data show CDR1 as MNHNS and CDR2 as SASEGT. The CDR3 consists of 17 residues. The CDR3 is CASSKRTAPGLGETQYF. CDR3 DNA: TGTGCCAGCAGCAAGCGGACAGCCCCGGGACTAGGAGAGACCCAGTACTTC.

The V and J genes are TRBV7-6 and TRBJ1-6; a possible D gene is TRBD1 (5 bases). V was cut by 5 bases and J by 13 bases, with 18 bases left in between. Germline-derived CDR1 and CDR2 are SGHVS and FNYEAQ. This CDR3 comprises 14 residues. As DNA, the CDR3 is TGTGCCAGCAGCCCAAGCCGGCGGGGGTCGCCCCTCCACTTT. It encodes CASSPSRRGSPLHF.

The sample holds a few counts of this clonotype. The chain uses TRBV2 and TRBJ2-5, with D perhaps assigned TRBD1 or TRBD2 (6 bases each). The DNA end lines up better with TRBJ2-7; the J call may be wrong. The CDR3 length is 13 residues. Germline loops: CDR1 SNHLY, CDR2 FYNNEI. The DNA for the CDR3 is TGTGCCAGCATCGGGGGCCCTTCCTACGAGCAGTACTTC. Its translation: CASIGGPSYEQYF.

This clonotype was recorded many times. The chain has TRBV20-1 and TRBJ2-7, with D perhaps TRBD1 (6 bases). Per the germline V gene, CDR1 is DFQATT and CDR2 is SNEGSKA (reference sequence). The length of the CDR3 is 12 residues. V was pared by 8 bases and J by 5 bases, with 16 bases between. The CDR3 DNA sequence: TGCAGTACAACCCAACAGGGAAACGAGCAGTACTTC. This translates into CSTTQQGNEQYF.

Remarks on this clonotype: The junction departs from germline at one end; a sequencing error may be responsible. The chain employs TRBV7-2 and TRBJ2-5; 12 bases agree with TRBD2. The CDR3 extends over 18 amino acids. Germline V lookup: CDR1 SGHTA, CDR2 FQGNSA. The CDR3 DNA is TGTGCCAGCAGCTTAAAAACTAGCGGGGGGCCGGGGCAAGAGACTCAGTACTTC. This translates into CASSLKTSGGPGQETQYF.

This clonotype was seen only a few times. This chain's CDR3 is CASSTPTGQETQYF. Here the CDR3 DNA reads TGCGCCAGCAGCACCCCGACAGGGCAAGAGACCCAGTACTTC. The chain has TRBV5-1 and TRBJ2-5; 7 bases agree with TRBD1. CDR1 is SGHRS and CDR2 is YFSETQ in the germline V gene. CDR3 length equals 14 residues. Trimming took 4 bases from V and 2 from J; bases not matched to a gene: 5.

In its sample, this clonotype was seen a few times. The V and J genes are TRBV20-1 and TRBJ2-7; no definite D call. CDR1 DFQATT and CDR2 SNEGSKA come from the germline V gene (reference sequence). This CDR3 region has 11 residues. The V end was cut by 6 bases, the J end by 5 bases, with 11 bases between. The CDR3 loop is CSATAPNEQYF. The CDR3 region has the DNA TGCAGTGCCACAGCCCCGAACGAGCAGTACTTC.

V and J are TRBV4-3 and TRBJ2-1; tentatively, D is TRBD1 (6 bases). V lost 0 bases, J lost 6 bases, and 21 bases lay in between. The V gene's germline CDR1 is LGHNA and CDR2 YSLEER. The CDR3 sequence is 18 residues long. In DNA, the CDR3 is TGCGCCAGCAGCCAAGATTCAGGGGTCGGGACAAGGCCCAATGAGCAGTTCTTC. Protein: CASSQDSGVGTRPNEQFF.

This chain links TRBV6-1 with TRBJ2-7; either TRBD1 or TRBD2 may supply D (5 bases each). V lost 2 bases to trimming and J lost 1 base, with 12 bases between them. This CDR3 has 15 amino acids. Looked up from germline, CDR1 is MNHNS and CDR2 is SASEGT. CDR3 coding DNA: TGTGCCAGCAGTGAACTGGGGCTAGCTTCCTACGAGCAGTACTTC. Translation gives CASSELGLASYEQYF.